What follows is one T cell receptor beta chain and its context. This clone appeared a single time. The clone's antigen remains unknown. The record has no base qualities; no much larger clone is one base away. The immunoSEQ Assay, a bias-controlled multiplex PCR, was used to amplify TCRbeta CDR3 regions from genomic DNA. Per the original workflow: The number of nucleated cells in each sample was estimated from the amplification of reference gene primers within the assay. To quantify the absolute abundance of each unique TCRbeta CDR3 rearrangement, sequence reads were collapsed and filtered. For each sample, productive Simpson clonality was calculated as the square root of Simpson's diversity index across productive rearrangements. Imported from immuneACCESS, the table was reduced by TCRdb to in-frame sequences with V and J called. These copies leave out some clones; in studies compared against another copy, an unresolved V gene accounts for under half, and the cause of the remainder is not known. V and J calls and clone size come straight from that table; D and trimming were deduced from the DNA. Here the sample has around 37,000 clones; roughly 87% occur a single time. The ten biggest clones cover roughly 21% of the sample.

The data derive from a study of blood T cell repertoires in COVID-19 (dated by TCRdb to about 2020). General notes on the study: Samples from collaborators originated in the United States, Italy and Spain and spanned both the acute and convalescent phases of COVID-19. The material from the prospective study consisted of cDNA or gDNA derived from T cells, B-cell-depleted T cells, or PBMCs. Deeply sampled blood TCRbeta repertoires from subjects exposed to, actively infected with, or recovered from COVID-19 were included in the dataset. The repertoires were released in a freely available public database intended as a resource for research on the immune response to SARS-CoV-2. The samples were drawn from two sources: the first 160 participants of the ongoing ImmuneRACE study, and 1,254 subjects contributed by 6 global collaborators. Nearly every sample came with metadata listing a de-identified subject ID, COVID-19 status, age in years and sex. Where available, HLA class I and class II types were obtained from metadata supplied by the sample provider rather than from assay-based typing.

Collaborating institutions collected whole blood in K2EDTA tubes following their own protocols. For TCRbeta analysis, collaborator samples were shipped as frozen whole blood, as isolated PBMCs, or as DNA extracted from either sample type. The junction shows trimming of 0 bases on V and 3 bases on J, plus 3 bases between the germline ends. The germline V gene (reference sequence) yields LNHNV for CDR1 and YYDKDF for CDR2. The CDR3 covers 12 residues, taking in both the cysteine and the phenylalanine. Only the CDR3 part of the read is kept: 36 bases, read in frame from the first base. Points the paper makes about the study in general: Clinical and demographic metadata were provided uncurated, with the amount varying by source and participant.

Sequenced: peripheral blood. The clonotype originates from a man between 60 and 70 years old with acute or convalescent COVID-19. In this chain, TRBV15 is recombined with TRBJ2-7; the D segment cannot be called with confidence. The CDR3 corresponds to CATSRDNYEQYF. Read as DNA, the sequence is TGTGCCACCAGCAGAGATAACTACGAGCAGTACTTC. When the CDR3 is completed using the reference TRBV15 and TRBJ2-7 genes on either side, the full variable domain is DAMVIQNPRYQVTQFGKPVTLSCSQTLNHNVMYWYQQKSSQAPKLLFHYYDKDFNNEADTPDNFQSRRPNTSFCFLDIRSPGLGDTAMYLCATSRDNYEQYFGPGTRLTVT.